These T cell receptor beta chains were read from a single sample in a study of control samples from healthy donors and cancer patients. The protocol was immunoSEQ multiplex PCR, while the TCRdb copy is restricted to in-frame clones and leaves out a portion. Among 90,000 to 150,000 clones listed, around 88% were seen once. What was sequenced was blood. The origin of the receptors is a man aged 35 to 55 in good health. CDR3s include the opening cysteine and the closing phenylalanine or tryptophan.

J gene: TRBJ1-2
V gene: TRBV7-9
CDR3 protein: CASPTEDRLPWDGYTF

J gene: TRBJ2-1
V gene: TRBV2
CDR3 protein: CASSGGQVVFEQFF

J gene: TRBJ1-2
V gene: TRBV5-1
CDR3 protein: CASSPEAHANYGYTF

J gene: TRBJ1-1
V gene: TRBV19
CDR3 protein: CASSIELGQGKAFF

J gene: TRBJ2-7
V gene: TRBV7-9
CDR3 protein: CASSSPGRFYEQYF

J gene: TRBJ1-5
V gene: TRBV9
CDR3 protein: CASSTGTGGAEIGQPQHF

J gene: TRBJ1-2
V gene: TRBV9
CDR3 protein: CASSVDNRLNYGYTF

J gene: TRBJ2-2
V gene: TRBV2
CDR3 protein: CASSRATNTGELFF

J gene: TRBJ2-6
V gene: TRBV3-1/TRBV3-2
CDR3 protein: CASSRSRFDVLSTRESGANVLTF

J gene: TRBJ1-5
V gene: TRBV19
CDR3 protein: CASSMLNSNQPQHF

J gene: TRBJ1-1
V gene: TRBV15
CDR3 protein: CATSRGGTRREAFF

J gene: TRBJ1-6
V gene: TRBV7-2
CDR3 protein: CASSSQGDRERYNSPLHF

J gene: TRBJ1-1
V gene: TRBV14
CDR3 protein: CASSQVGGSSTEAFF

J gene: TRBJ1-2
V gene: TRBV2
CDR3 protein: CASSEEMGLGGYTF

J gene: TRBJ1-6
V gene: TRBV6-5
CDR3 protein: CASSFTGHNSPLHF

J gene: TRBJ2-3
V gene: TRBV12-3/TRBV12-4
CDR3 protein: CASSLSATDTQYF

J gene: TRBJ1-2
V gene: TRBV30
CDR3 protein: CAWSGGTSGGYTF

J gene: TRBJ1-1
V gene: TRBV29-1
CDR3 protein: CSAHREGAFF

J gene: TRBJ2-2
V gene: TRBV10-3
CDR3 protein: CAISNPLVAGELFF

J gene: TRBJ1-1
V gene: TRBV6-2/TRBV6-3
CDR3 protein: CASSYGGGWSEAFF

J gene: TRBJ1-4
V gene: TRBV7-9
CDR3 protein: CASSSYEEKLFF

J gene: TRBJ1-1
V gene: TRBV10-3
CDR3 protein: CAISEGAGARTEAFF

J gene: TRBJ1-1
V gene: TRBV6-4
CDR3 protein: CASRGLHNTEAFF

J gene: TRBJ2-2
V gene: TRBV7-3
CDR3 protein: CASSITGTMGTGELFF

J gene: TRBJ2-1
V gene: TRBV7-9
CDR3 protein: CASSLSALGNEQFF

J gene: TRBJ1-6
V gene: TRBV2
CDR3 protein: CASSGTLNSPLHF

J gene: TRBJ1-1
V gene: TRBV4-3
CDR3 protein: CASSQDGQGVRAFF

J gene: TRBJ1-5
V gene: TRBV5-6
CDR3 protein: CASSYTGYSNQPQHF

J gene: TRBJ1-2
V gene: TRBV12-5
CDR3 protein: CASGREGMAVTF

J gene: TRBJ2-3
V gene: TRBV7-3
CDR3 protein: CASSLGGPTDTQYF

J gene: TRBJ2-3
V gene: TRBV19
CDR3 protein: CASSRFTQGTDTQYF

J gene: TRBJ1-1
V gene: TRBV10-3
CDR3 protein: CAISEPGQANTEAFF

J gene: TRBJ1-2
V gene: TRBV11-2
CDR3 protein: CASSFEGRGYTF

J gene: TRBJ2-1
V gene: TRBV30
CDR3 protein: CAWSVGLAGVAEQFF

J gene: TRBJ2-4
V gene: TRBV7-2
CDR3 protein: CASSLARGGAIQYF

J gene: TRBJ1-1
V gene: TRBV5-4
CDR3 protein: CASSKDTNTEAFF

J gene: TRBJ2-1
V gene: TRBV11-2
CDR3 protein: CASSFSRSEQFF

J gene: TRBJ2-1
V gene: TRBV7-9
CDR3 protein: CATSPGPEQFF

J gene: TRBJ2-1
V gene: TRBV10-1
CDR3 protein: CASSGLAINEQFF

J gene: TRBJ1-2
V gene: TRBV9
CDR3 protein: CASSPTHAGVNGYTF

J gene: TRBJ1-1
V gene: TRBV27
CDR3 protein: CASSLSPGLVAEAFF

J gene: TRBJ1-1
V gene: TRBV4-3
CDR3 protein: CASSREASYRALNTEAFF

J gene: TRBJ1-5
V gene: TRBV9
CDR3 protein: CASGGAGATQPQHF

J gene: TRBJ2-7
V gene: TRBV29-1
CDR3 protein: CSVRVGLDSYEQYF

J gene: TRBJ2-3
V gene: TRBV7-9
CDR3 protein: CASSDSGRGGDTQYF

J gene: TRBJ1-5
V gene: TRBV24-1
CDR3 protein: CATSEVGTAQHF

J gene: TRBJ1-2
V gene: TRBV9
CDR3 protein: CASSRGRVSYGYTF

J gene: TRBJ2-2
V gene: TRBV5-8
CDR3 protein: CASSLRTGGNTGELFF

J gene: TRBJ1-2
V gene: TRBV24-1
CDR3 protein: CATSDPNRDGYTF